The subject of this entry is one T cell receptor beta chain. Antigen: not known. What was sequenced were expressed TCRB transcripts, since all of the isolated RNA had been reverse transcribed. The method was immunoSEQ multiplex PCR; TCRdb's version includes in-frame clones alone and lacks a portion of them. The sample lists over 300,000 clones; less than 9.5% were seen once. Once sorted, every population was more than 98% pure. These data are taken from a study of beta chain features in type 1 diabetes. Study in general: In age, gender and cell yields, patients were similar to healthy donors. All of the samples together had approximately 99 million sorted cells examined.

V was cut by 8 bases and J by 0 bases, with 9 bases left in between. Germline V gene sequence: CDR1 MNHEY, CDR2 SMNVEV (reference sequence). The CDR3 runs to 13 residues. Findings and caveats of the study: The naive, central memory and Treg TCRB repertoires of patients appeared to be more similar to one another than those of healthy donors.

The chain links TRBV27 to TRBJ2-3, with D tentatively TRBD2 (6 bases). The sequenced sample consisted of central memory CD4+ T cells from blood. The clonotype was recovered from a woman between 18 and 30 years old in good health. The CDR3 DNA reads TGTGCCAGCTCGGGGGTTAGCACAGATACGCAGTATTTT. Translation: CASSGVSTDTQYF.